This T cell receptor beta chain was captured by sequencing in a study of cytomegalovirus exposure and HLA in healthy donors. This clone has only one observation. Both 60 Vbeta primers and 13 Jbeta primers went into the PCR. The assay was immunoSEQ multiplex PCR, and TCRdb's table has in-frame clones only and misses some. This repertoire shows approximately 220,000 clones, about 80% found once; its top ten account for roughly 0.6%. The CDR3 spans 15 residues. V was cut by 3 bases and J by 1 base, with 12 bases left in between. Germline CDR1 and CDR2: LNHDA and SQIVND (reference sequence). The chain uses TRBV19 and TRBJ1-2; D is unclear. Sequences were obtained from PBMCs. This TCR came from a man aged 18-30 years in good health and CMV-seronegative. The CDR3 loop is CASSISTVLNYGYTF. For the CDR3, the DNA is TGTGCCAGTAGTATCTCCACAGTACTTAACTATGGCTACACCTTC.